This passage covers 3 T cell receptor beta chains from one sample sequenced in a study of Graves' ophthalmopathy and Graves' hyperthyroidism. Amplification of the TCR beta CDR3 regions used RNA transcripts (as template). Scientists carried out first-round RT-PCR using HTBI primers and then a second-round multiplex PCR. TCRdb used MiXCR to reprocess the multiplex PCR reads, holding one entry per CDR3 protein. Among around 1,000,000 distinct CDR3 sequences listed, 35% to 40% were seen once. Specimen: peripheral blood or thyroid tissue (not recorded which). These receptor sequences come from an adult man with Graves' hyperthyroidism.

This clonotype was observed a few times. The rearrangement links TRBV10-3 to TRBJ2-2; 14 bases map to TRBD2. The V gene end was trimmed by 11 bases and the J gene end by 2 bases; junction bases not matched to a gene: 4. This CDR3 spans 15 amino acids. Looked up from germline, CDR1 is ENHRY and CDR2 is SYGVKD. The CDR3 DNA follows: TGTGCCGCCGGGACTAGCGGGGGTAACACCGGGGAGCTGTTTTTT. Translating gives CAAGTSGGNTGELFF.

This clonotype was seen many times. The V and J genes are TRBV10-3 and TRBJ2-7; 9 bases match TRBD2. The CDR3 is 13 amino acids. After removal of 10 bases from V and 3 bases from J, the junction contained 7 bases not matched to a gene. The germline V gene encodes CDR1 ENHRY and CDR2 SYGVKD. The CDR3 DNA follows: TGTGCCACGGGGGCGGGAGGGGACTACGAGCAGTACTTC. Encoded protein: CATGAGGDYEQYF.

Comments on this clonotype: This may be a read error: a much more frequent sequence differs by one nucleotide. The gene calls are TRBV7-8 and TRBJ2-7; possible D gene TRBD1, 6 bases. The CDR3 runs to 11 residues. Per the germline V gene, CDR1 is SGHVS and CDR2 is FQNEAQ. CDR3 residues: CASSQGTERYF. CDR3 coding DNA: TGTGCCAGCAGCCAGGGGACGGAGCGGTACTTC. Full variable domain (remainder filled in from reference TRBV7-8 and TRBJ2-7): GAGVSQSPRYKVAKRGQDVALRCDPISGHVSLFWYQQALGQGPEFLTYFQNEAQLDKSGLPSDRFFAERPEGSVSTLKIQRTQQEDSAVYLCASSQGTERYFGPGTRLTVT.